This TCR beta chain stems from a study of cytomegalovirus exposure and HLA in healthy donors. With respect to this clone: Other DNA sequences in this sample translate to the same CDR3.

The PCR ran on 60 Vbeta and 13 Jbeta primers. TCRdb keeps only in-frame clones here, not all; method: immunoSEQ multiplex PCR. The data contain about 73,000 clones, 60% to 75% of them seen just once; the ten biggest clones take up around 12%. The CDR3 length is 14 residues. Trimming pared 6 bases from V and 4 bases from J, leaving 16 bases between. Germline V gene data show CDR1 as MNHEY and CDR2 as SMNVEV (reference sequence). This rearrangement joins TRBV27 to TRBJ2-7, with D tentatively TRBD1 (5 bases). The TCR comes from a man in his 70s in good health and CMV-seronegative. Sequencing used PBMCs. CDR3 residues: CASSRVGPQYEQYF. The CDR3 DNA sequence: TGTGCCAGCAGCAGGGTGGGGCCCCAGTACGAGCAGTACTTC.